Listed here are 20 T cell receptor beta chains from one sample, sequenced in a study of CD8 T cells in ankylosing spondylitis. Broader study findings: About 8 highly homologous variants made up a TCR beta motif, and this motif appeared characteristic of ankylosing spondylitis blood.

One entry per CDR3 protein, called by TCRdb with MiXCR from the 5' RACE reads. The table records 200,000 to 250,000 distinct CDR3 sequences, 5.5% to 7.5% of them present only once. Their antigen targets remain unknown. The specimen sequenced was blood, either unsorted or a sorted T cell fraction (not recorded which). These receptors were collected from a male donor with ankylosing spondylitis.

This clonotype was recorded at least ten times. The chain is built from TRBV15 and TRBJ1-3; D ambiguous. The CDR3 is made up of 16 amino acids. Germline V gene lookup returns CDR1 LNHNV and CDR2 YYDKDF (reference sequence). V lost 1 base and J 3 bases, leaving 13 bases between the germline ends. CDR3 bases: TGTGCCACCAGCAGAGCCACCGGCGGGATTGGAAACACCATATATTTT. Its translation is CATSRATGGIGNTIYF.

This clonotype was counted ten times or more. The rearrangement joins TRBV9 to TRBJ2-1; TRBD1 agrees at 9 bases. There are 15 residues in the CDR3. Germline CDR1 reads SGDLS; CDR2 reads YYNGEE. With V trimmed by 4 bases and J by 4 bases, 6 bases remained unmatched. The DNA of the CDR3 is TGTGCCAGCAGCTTCAGACAGGGGGGTTACAATGAGCAGTTCTTC. Translating it yields CASSFRQGGYNEQFF.

This clonotype was observed many times. The chain links TRBV6-1 to TRBJ1-3; 10 bases line up with TRBD1. CDR3 size: 14 residues. The V and J ends lost 5 bases and 7 bases, in that order; junction bases with no gene match: 5. Germline CDR1 is MNHNS and CDR2 is SASEGT. The CDR3 nucleotides read TGTGCCAGCAGTCGGGACAGGGGATGGAACACCATATATTTT. Protein product: CASSRDRGWNTIYF.

There are many counts of this clonotype. This chain's CDR3 is CASSYGPGPQHF. The CDR3 nucleotides read TGTGCCAGCAGTTACGGACCAGGGCCCCAGCATTTT. The chain is built from TRBV6-6 and TRBJ1-5; D is ambiguous. CDR1 and CDR2 (germline): MNHNY, SVGAGI (reference sequence). The germline V and J ends were trimmed by 2 bases and 9 bases, with 8 bases remaining between them. There are 12 residues in the CDR3.

The CDR3 DNA reads TGTGCCAGCAGTCCCCTGGACAGGGAGGGTGGCTACACCTTC. Translation: CASSPLDREGGYTF. This chain joins TRBV28 and TRBJ1-2, with 8 bases lining up with TRBD1. The CDR3 runs 14 residues. After removal of 5 bases from V and 7 bases from J, the junction contained 9 bases not matched to a gene. Per the germline V gene, CDR1 is MDHEN and CDR2 is SYDVKM.

This clonotype came up many times. The DNA for the CDR3 is TGTGCCAGCAGCCCTCGGGAACTTGGACTAGCGGGAGAAGAGACCCAGTACTTC. The encoded protein is CASSPRELGLAGEETQYF. The V gene is TRBV11-1, the J gene TRBJ2-5; 13 nucleotides match TRBD2. V lost 5 bases to trimming and J lost 3 bases; unmatched junction nucleotides: 12. The CDR3 has 18 amino acids. In germline, CDR1 is SGHAT, CDR2 FQDESV (reference sequence).

This clonotype was picked up many times. The chain is built from TRBV11-1 and TRBJ2-6, with D perhaps TRBD2 (5 bases). Trimming took off 2 bases at V and 0 bases at J, with 14 bases between the two ends. The germline V gene encodes CDR1 SGHAT and CDR2 FQDESV (reference sequence). The CDR3 sequence is 18 residues long. CDR3 nucleotide sequence: TGTGCCAGCAGCTTAAAGAGGGAACCTATCTCTGGGGCCAACGTCCTGACTTTC. It encodes CASSLKREPISGANVLTF.

This clonotype was counted ten times or more. The V gene is TRBV20-1, the J gene TRBJ2-5; TRBD2 matches at 10 bases. Germline V gene sequence: CDR1 DFQATT, CDR2 SNEGSKA (reference sequence). The V and J ends lost 0 bases and 3 bases, in that order; junction bases with no gene match: 10. This CDR3 has 17 amino acids. The CDR3 reads CSARDASGRIMKETQYF. In DNA, the CDR3 is TGCAGTGCTAGAGATGCTAGCGGGAGAATAATGAAAGAGACCCAGTACTTC.

This clonotype was observed a few times. This chain connects TRBV4-2 to TRBJ1-4, with a weak D call TRBD1 (5 bases). The CDR3 loop spans 14 amino acids. Between the trimmed V and J ends, which lost 4 bases and 5 bases, there was a span of 11 bases. Germline CDR1 and CDR2: LGHNA and YNFKEQ. The CDR3 spells CASSLGTLNEKLFF. The CDR3 DNA reads TGTGCCAGCAGCCTTGGGACGCTAAATGAAAAACTGTTTTTT.

This clonotype was seen at least ten times. The chain recombines TRBV27 with TRBJ1-4, with D unclear. Germline CDR1 is MNHEY and CDR2 is SMNVEV (reference sequence). This CDR3 region has 15 residues. The V gene lost 8 bases and the J gene lost 3 bases, with 16 bases spanning the gap. In DNA, the CDR3 is TGTGCCAGCGGACCTATGGGGTACTCTAATGAAAAACTGTTTTTT. It codes for CASGPMGYSNEKLFF.

This clonotype was detected ten times or more. The chain uses TRBV9 and TRBJ2-7; perhaps TRBD1 as D (5 bases). Trimming pared 3 bases from V and 5 bases from J, leaving 18 bases between. This CDR3 comprises 15 residues. CDR1 is SGDLS, CDR2 YYNGEE, per germline. The CDR3 region has the DNA TGTGCCAGCAGCGAGGGGCGCTCAGGGTTCCACGAGCAGTACTTC. The encoded protein is CASSEGRSGFHEQYF. The complete variable domain, with remaining parts taken from reference TRBV9 and TRBJ2-7, reads DSGVTQTPKHLITATGQRVTLRCSPRSGDLSVYWYQQSLDQGLQFLIQYYNGEERAKGNILERFSAQQFPDLHSELNLSSLELGDSALYFCASSEGRSGFHEQYFGPGTRLTVT.

V gene TRBV20-1 combines with J gene TRBJ1-4; 9 bases agree with TRBD1. This CDR3 is 15 amino acids long. Germline-derived CDR1 and CDR2 are DFQATT and SNEGSKA (reference sequence). The trim removed 1 base at V and 7 bases at J, leaving 7 bases unmatched. The CDR3 DNA is TGCAGTGCTAGAGCCCTGGACAGGGGAGGTGAAAAACTGTTTTTT. Residues: CSARALDRGGEKLFF.

This clonotype was found many times. This chain connects TRBV6-1 to TRBJ2-2, with D unresolved. The CDR3 extends over 13 amino acids. From germline, CDR1 is MNHNS and CDR2 SASEGT. V lost 6 bases and J lost 6, with 11 bases in between. As DNA, the CDR3 is TGTGCCAGCAGACTGGAGCGATCCGGGGAGCTGTTTTTT. It yields the protein CASRLERSGELFF.

This clonotype is large. The V gene is TRBV4-1, the J gene TRBJ1-5; D call uncertain. CDR1 MGHRA and CDR2 YSYEKL come from the germline V gene. Trimming left V 0 bases short and J 1 base short, with 13 bases between. This CDR3 contains 17 residues. CDR3 sequence reads: CASSQEDPGISNQPQHF. The CDR3 DNA is TGCGCCAGCAGCCAAGAAGACCCGGGAATCAGCAATCAGCCCCAGCATTTT.

The chain recombines TRBV19 with TRBJ2-7, with 11 bases lining up with TRBD2. The CDR3 sequence is 15 residues long. CDR1 and CDR2 from the germline V gene are LNHDA and SQIVND (reference sequence). The V gene end was trimmed by 1 base and the J gene end by 7 bases; junction bases not matched to a gene: 6. CDR3 region: CASSIGLAGSWEQYF. The CDR3 DNA follows: TGTGCCAGTAGTATAGGACTAGCGGGGTCCTGGGAGCAGTACTTC.

In its sample, this clonotype was seen a few times. One base away lies a much larger clone, so this may be a sequencing read error. V is TRBV4-1 and J is TRBJ1-6, with D hard to call. CDR3 length equals 16 residues. Germline-derived CDR1 and CDR2 are MGHRA and YSYEKL. V lost 5 bases to trimming and J lost 6 bases, with 17 bases between them. The CDR3 spells CASSKGFPTGNSPLHF. CDR3 DNA sequence: TGCGCCAGCAGCAAAGGTTTCCCGACGGGTAATTCACCCCTCCACTTT.

This clonotype was observed at least ten times. The chain carries TRBV11-2 and TRBJ1-5; D may be TRBD1 (6 bases). The CDR3 extends over 17 amino acids. V lost 5 bases and J 0 bases, leaving 17 bases between the germline ends. Germline CDR1 SGHAT, CDR2 FQNNGV. In DNA, the CDR3 is TGTGCCAGCAGCACTAGATCGACAGGTTATAGCAATCAGCCCCAGCATTTT. Its translation: CASSTRSTGYSNQPQHF.

This clonotype was observed at least ten times. The rearrangement links TRBV12-3 or TRBV12-4 to TRBJ1-2; D is uncertain. V lost 6 bases to trimming and J lost 6 bases, with 20 bases between them. The CDR3 has 15 amino acids. In nucleotides, the CDR3 is TGTGCCAGCAGCCTAAGAGGCGGGCCAGATCATGGCTACACCTTC. It is translated as CASSLRGGPDHGYTF.

The V call is TRBV30, the J call TRBJ2-5, with 13 bases lining up with TRBD2. The CDR3 is 17 amino acids. The J segment lost 5 bases and the V segment lost 1 base, leaving 10 bases of the junction unmatched. The germline V gene encodes CDR1 GTSNPN and CDR2 SVGIG (reference sequence). The CDR3 sequence: CAWSGGLAGPWGETQYF. The CDR3 coding sequence is TGTGCCTGGAGTGGGGGACTAGCGGGACCCTGGGGGGAGACCCAGTACTTC.

This clonotype has ten or more counts. The V gene is TRBV28, the J gene TRBJ2-1; 9 positions agree with TRBD1. The CDR3 runs to 16 residues. Germline loops: CDR1 MDHEN, CDR2 SYDVKM. V lost 2 bases, J lost 8 bases, and 10 bases stayed unmatched. The CDR3 DNA follows: TGTGCCAGCAGTTTACGACAGGGGGTAATAAGGGATGAGCAGTTCTTC. It yields the protein CASSLRQGVIRDEQFF.